This passage covers 24 T cell receptor beta chains from one sample sequenced in a study of T-cell reconstitution after alpha-beta-depleted transplantation in children. Preparation of the TCRbeta library involved a method that used unique molecular identifiers. TCRdb re-analysed the PCR reads in MiXCR, keeping a single row per CDR3 protein. The sample includes around 250,000 distinct CDR3 sequences, around 8% of them seen just once. Sequenced material: PBMCs, mostly from graft donor cells, taken 180 days after TCRalphabeta/CD19-depleted stem cell transplant. The receptors originated from a male patient aged 10 to 17 who had a stem cell transplant for acute lymphoblastic leukemia, so the T cells may come from the graft donor.

This clonotype was seen only a few times. The J gene is TRBJ1-2, the V gene TRBV18; tentatively, D is TRBD1 (5 bases). Trimming cost V 6 bases and J 3 bases, with 17 bases left between them. The CDR3 extends over 15 amino acids. Per germline, CDR1 KGHSH and CDR2 LQKENI. The CDR3 bases are TGTGCCAGCTCCCCCATACCGGGGCTCCACTATGGCTACACCTTC. It encodes CASSPIPGLHYGYTF. Combining the CDR3 with reference TRBV18 and TRBJ1-2 gives the whole variable domain NAGVMQNPRHLVRRRGQEARLRCSPMKGHSHVYWYRQLPEEGLKFMVYLQKENIIDESGMPKERFSAEFPKEGPSILRIQQVVRGDSAAYFCASSPIPGLHYGYTFGSGTRLTVV.

This clonotype was recorded at least ten times. The chain is built from TRBV20-1 and TRBJ2-3; D ambiguous. The V and J ends lost 5 bases and 5 bases respectively, with 20 bases between them. The germline V gene encodes CDR1 DFQATT and CDR2 SNEGSKA (reference sequence). This CDR3 has 15 residues. The CDR3 reads CSAPPVRPPGDTQYF. The CDR3 coding sequence is TGCAGTGCTCCTCCAGTCCGTCCCCCGGGAGATACGCAGTATTTT.

This clonotype appeared many times. V and J are TRBV9 and TRBJ1-1; D gene uncertain. Germline loops: CDR1 SGDLS, CDR2 YYNGEE. This CDR3 spans 14 amino acids. V gave up 0 bases and J gave up 5 bases, with 11 bases separating them. The CDR3 spells CASSVAPRLTEAFF. DNA for the CDR3: TGTGCCAGCAGCGTAGCTCCGAGGCTTACTGAAGCTTTCTTT.

This clonotype has at least ten counts. The CDR3, as DNA: TGTGCCAGCAGTGAAAGGACAGGCTATGGCTACACCTTC. Encoded protein: CASSERTGYGYTF. The chain recombines TRBV2 with TRBJ1-2, with 7 bases lining up with TRBD1. V lost 2 bases, J lost 4 bases, and 1 base stayed unmatched. The germline CDR1 and CDR2 sequences are SNHLY and FYNNEI. CDR3 size: 13 residues.

This clonotype has a handful of counts. V usage is TRBV4-3 and J usage is TRBJ2-4; D not resolved. CDR3 length: 13 residues. Trimming took off 2 bases at V and 5 bases at J, with 7 bases between the two ends. From germline, CDR1 is LGHNA and CDR2 YSLEER. CDR3 region: CASSQTSQNIQYF. The DNA for the CDR3 is TGCGCCAGCAGCCAAACATCTCAAAACATTCAGTACTTC.

In its sample, this clonotype was seen many times. V and J are TRBV6-1 and TRBJ1-4; maybe TRBD1 (6 bases). This CDR3 is built from 15 residues. The V gene's germline CDR1 is MNHNS and CDR2 SASEGT. Between the trimmed V and J ends, which lost 5 bases and 4 bases, there was a span of 14 bases. CDR3 nucleotides: TGTGCCAGCAGTCGTAAGACAGGACTTAATGAAAAACTGTTTTTT. It specifies CASSRKTGLNEKLFF.

This clonotype has a count of ten or more. The chain is built from TRBV2 and TRBJ1-2, with D unclear. The CDR3 is 10 amino acids. CDR1 is SNHLY, CDR2 FYNNEI, per germline. The germline V and J ends were trimmed by 6 bases and 8 bases, with 7 bases remaining between them. CDR3 sequence: CASRAQGYTF. The CDR3 DNA follows: TGTGCCAGCAGAGCACAGGGCTACACCTTC.

This clonotype was recorded many times. The chain links TRBV10-3 to TRBJ1-2; D not resolved. Germline assignment: CDR1 ENHRY and CDR2 SYGVKD. The CDR3 consists of 12 residues. Trimming cost V 4 bases and J 4 bases, with 7 bases left between them. CDR3 protein: CAISAGAYGYTF. The CDR3 bases are TGTGCCATCAGTGCAGGTGCCTATGGCTACACCTTC.

This clonotype was detected only a few times. The rearrangement uses TRBV7-9 and TRBJ2-7, with 8 bases that match TRBD1. From germline, CDR1 is SEHNR and CDR2 FQNEAQ (reference sequence). The CDR3 length is 16 residues. Trimming removed 7 bases from V and 7 bases from J; junction bases left unmatched: 18. DNA for the CDR3: TGTGCCAGCACCCTCTGGACAGGGTCTACCCCGGTGGAGCAGTACTTC. It specifies CASTLWTGSTPVEQYF.

Ten or more counts support this clonotype. The chain combines TRBV7-2 with TRBJ2-5; 12 bases align to TRBD2. V gave up 3 bases and J gave up 3 bases; unmatched junction bases: 5. The CDR3 sequence is 16 residues long. The germline V gene encodes CDR1 SGHTA and CDR2 FQGNSA. In DNA, the CDR3 is TGTGCCAGCAGCTTCTTTCGACTAGCGGGGGAAGAGACCCAGTACTTC. Its translation: CASSFFRLAGEETQYF.

This clonotype was seen repeatedly, ten times or more. The rearrangement links TRBV12-3 or TRBV12-4 to TRBJ2-7; D is tentatively TRBD1 or TRBD2 (5 bases each). V lost 4 bases, J lost 3 bases, and 13 bases lay in between. This CDR3 has 14 amino acids. The CDR3 coding sequence is TGTGCCAGCAGTTCCGTGGGGGATTTCTACGAGCAGTACTTC. Protein sequence: CASSSVGDFYEQYF.

This clonotype was observed at least ten times. The V call is TRBV24-1, the J call TRBJ2-1, with TRBD2 matching 10 bases. This CDR3 is 17 amino acids long. Trimming at V came to 2 bases and at J to 8 bases, leaving 11 bases not matched to a gene. Germline CDR1 and CDR2: KGHDR and SFDVKD. CDR3 coding DNA: TGTGCCACCAGTGATTCTTCGAGCGGGAGGGCCGGCTATGAGCAGTTCTTC. It is translated as CATSDSSSGRAGYEQFF.

This clonotype was counted at least ten times. The chain has TRBV20-1 and TRBJ2-7; 9 bases map to TRBD2. Germline V gene sequence: CDR1 DFQATT, CDR2 SNEGSKA (reference sequence). V gave up 0 bases and J gave up 5 bases; unmatched junction bases: 11. The CDR3 loop spans 16 amino acids. Written as DNA, the CDR3 is TGCAGTGCTAGAGACCCCGGGGGGACTAGCACCCACGAGCAGTACTTC. It yields the protein CSARDPGGTSTHEQYF.

In its sample, this clonotype was seen many times. This rearrangement joins TRBV28 to TRBJ2-5; D may be TRBD1 (6 bases). In germline, CDR1 is MDHEN, CDR2 SYDVKM. This CDR3 spans 14 amino acids. The ends were cut back, 6 bases at V and 9 bases at J, with 20 bases in the middle. The CDR3 here is CASRSGQPRRPQYF. CDR3 bases: TGTGCCAGCAGGTCGGGACAACCTCGGAGGCCCCAGTACTTC.

This clonotype came up a few times. V is TRBV12-3 or TRBV12-4 and J is TRBJ2-7, with D perhaps matching TRBD1 (6 bases). The CDR3 length is 16 residues. V was shortened by 5 bases and J by 3 bases, with 20 bases between the two germline ends. For the CDR3, the DNA is TGTGCCAGCAGTCCGGTCCTGGGACAAAATTTCTACGAGCAGTACTTC. This gives the protein CASSPVLGQNFYEQYF.

This clonotype came up many times. This chain joins TRBV29-1 and TRBJ2-3; D perhaps matches TRBD2 (6 bases). Trimming removed 7 bases at V and 2 bases at J, with 16 bases between. The CDR3 contains 14 residues. In germline, CDR1 is SQVTM, CDR2 ANQGSEA. CDR3 loop: CSGGSGGITDTQYF. CDR3 in DNA: TGCAGCGGAGGGTCCGGAGGGATCACAGATACGCAGTATTTT.

This clonotype has at least ten counts. The V and J genes are TRBV29-1 and TRBJ1-1; D is possibly TRBD1 (6 bases). CDR3 length equals 12 residues. Between the trimmed V and J ends, which lost 4 bases and 8 bases, there was a span of 14 bases. Germline CDR1 is SQVTM and CDR2 is ANQGSEA. CDR3 in DNA: TGCAGCGTTGTTCGGGGGGCCGTAGAAGCTTTCTTT. Protein sequence: CSVVRGAVEAFF.

Ten or more counts support this clonotype. V is TRBV12-3 or TRBV12-4 and J is TRBJ2-1; TRBD1 matches 8 bases. The trim removed 6 bases at V and 5 bases at J, leaving 9 bases unmatched. There are 15 residues in the CDR3. The CDR3 DNA reads as TGTGCCAGCAGCTTGATGGCAGGGGGCAACAATGAGCAGTTCTTC. Its translation: CASSLMAGGNNEQFF.

This clonotype was observed many times. The chain uses TRBV15 and TRBJ2-7; 10 nucleotides agree with TRBD1. Germline V gene sequence: CDR1 LNHNV, CDR2 YYDKDF (reference sequence). The junction had 9 bases not matched to a gene; V was cut back by 8 bases and J by 5 bases. CDR3 length: 14 residues. As DNA, the CDR3 is TGTGCCACCGAACCGGGACAGGGGACAGACGAGCAGTACTTC. It is translated as CATEPGQGTDEQYF.

A note on this clonotype: This may come from a read error, since a much larger clone is one base off. Without the conserved terminal phenylalanine or tryptophan, this CDR3 likely stems from a read error. This chain joins TRBV6-5 and TRBJ2-5; 7 bases are a match to TRBD2. Unmatched junction bases numbered 7, after V lost 3 bases and J lost 3 bases. This CDR3 has 15 amino acids. Per the germline V gene, CDR1 is MNHEY and CDR2 is SVGAGI. CDR3 protein: CASSYSSGKKETQYY. The CDR3 DNA reads TGTGCCAGCAGTTATTCAAGCGGGAAGAAAGAGACCCAGTACTAC.

This clonotype was counted between two and nine times. The chain carries TRBV4-2 and TRBJ1-5; unclear D gene. V shed 0 bases and J shed 0 bases, with 6 bases lying between them. The germline CDR1 and CDR2 sequences are LGHNA and YNFKEQ. This CDR3 region has 15 residues. In DNA, the CDR3 is TGTGCCAGCAGCCAAGAGACGCATAGCAATCAGCCCCAGCATTTT. It yields the protein CASSQETHSNQPQHF.

This clonotype came up many times. The chain combines TRBV28 with TRBJ2-2, with 7 bases fitting TRBD2. This CDR3 is 18 amino acids long. The germline CDR1 and CDR2 sequences are MDHEN and SYDVKM. V dropped 3 bases and J dropped 3; count of bases not matched to a gene: 13. CDR3 coding DNA: TGTGCCAGCAGTTTTCCCATCCCGGGGAGGGCCCACACCGGGGAGCTGTTTTTT. Translation gives CASSFPIPGRAHTGELFF. The variable domain in full, completed from reference TRBV28 and TRBJ2-2, reads DVKVTQSSRYLVKRTGEKVFLECVQDMDHENMFWYRQDPGLGLRLIYFSYDVKMKEKGDIPEGYSVSREKKERFSLILESASTNQTSMYLCASSFPIPGRAHTGELFFGEGSRLTVL.

This clonotype has a count of ten or more. The V call is TRBV4-3, the J call TRBJ1-4; 8 bases align to TRBD1. V was clipped by 1 base and J by 5 bases; unmatched bases: 6. This CDR3 has 16 residues. Germline loops: CDR1 LGHNA, CDR2 YSLEER. The CDR3 nucleotides are TGCGCCAGCAGCCAAGGCGGACAGGGAATAAATGAAAAACTGTTTTTT. Residues: CASSQGGQGINEKLFF.

The sample holds many counts of this clonotype. The rearrangement uses TRBV24-1 and TRBJ1-1, with unresolved D. The CDR3 has 14 residues. Trimming took off 4 bases at V and 5 bases at J, with 13 bases between the two ends. Germline V gene data show CDR1 as KGHDR and CDR2 as SFDVKD. For the CDR3, the DNA is TGTGCCACCAGTGAGGGCCCGTTGGGGACTGAAGCTTTCTTT. Its translation is CATSEGPLGTEAFF.